A single sample gave rise to the 3 T cell receptor beta chains below, sequenced in a study of beta chain features in type 1 diabetes. What was sequenced were expressed TCRB transcripts, since all of the isolated RNA had been reverse transcribed. Repertoires were generated with immunoSEQ multiplex PCR, while TCRdb's copy carries only in-frame clones and drops some. There are a few hundred thousand clones in the sample; roughly 12% occur only once, and approximately 0.015% lies in the top ten. The sequenced sample was naive CD4+ T cells from blood. The receptors originated from a man between 18 and 29 years old in good health.

This chain connects TRBV15 to TRBJ1-2; D remains unclear. Germline assignment: CDR1 LNHNV and CDR2 YYDKDF (reference sequence). The CDR3 spans 15 residues. V was shortened by 3 bases and J by 2 bases, with 13 bases between the two germline ends. The CDR3 DNA is TGTGCCACCAGCAGGAGAACTAACCAAAACTATGGCTACACCTTC. Translated, it gives CATSRRTNQNYGYTF.

J is TRBJ1-1 and V is TRBV23-1; 10 positions agree with TRBD1. TRBV23-1 is identified as an open reading frame with a role that is uncertain. The trim removed 6 bases at V and 10 bases at J, leaving 8 bases unmatched. This CDR3 is 13 amino acids long. The DNA of the CDR3 is TGCGCCAGCAGGAAGCGACAGGGGGCAGGAGCTTTCTTT. Protein: CASRKRQGAGAFF.

This chain uses TRBV13 with TRBJ2-7; perhaps TRBD2 as D (6 bases). Germline V gene lookup returns CDR1 PRHDT and CDR2 FYEKMQ (reference sequence). The CDR3 contains 15 residues. The V gene lost 3 bases and the J gene lost 2 bases, with 14 bases spanning the gap. CDR3 in amino acids: CASSLFRRGAYEQYF. For the CDR3, the DNA is TGTGCCAGCAGCTTGTTTAGGCGGGGAGCCTACGAGCAGTACTTC. The variable domain in full, with the rest retrieved from reference TRBV13 and TRBJ2-7, is AAGVIQSPRHLIKEKRETATLKCYPIPRHDTVYWYQQGPGQDPQFLISFYEKMQSDKGSIPDRFSAQQFSDYHSELNMSSLELGDSALYFCASSLFRRGAYEQYFGPGTRLTVT.